This T cell receptor beta chain was recorded in a study of cytomegalovirus exposure and HLA in healthy donors. Study-level results: In an earlier analysis, about 87% or about 30%: the productive usage of most TCR beta V segments. A later analysis showed TCR association rates differing by HLA locus, peaking at DRB1 and lowest at HLA-C. Later work found most CMV-associated TCR beta chains apparently HLA-restricted.

While unrecorded immune exposures were likely, the donors were nominally healthy when sampled. This CDR3 comprises 15 residues. V was cut by 0 bases and J by 4 bases, with 11 bases left in between. Germline V gene data show CDR1 as MNHEY and CDR2 as SVGAGI. A word on this clone: Antigen specificity is unknown.

In the PCR, 60 Vbeta and 13 Jbeta primers were used. Using immunoSEQ multiplex PCR, the repertoire was profiled, and TCRdb retains in-frame clones only, with some absent. This table holds 170,000 or so clones, roughly 80% found once. The V gene is TRBV6-5, the J gene TRBJ2-3; the D is unclear. This sequence originates from a man aged 18 to 30 in good health and CMV-seronegative. The sample was PBMCs. The CDR3 protein is CASSYSRYEADTQYF. In nucleotides, the CDR3 is TGTGCCAGCAGTTACTCTCGCTATGAGGCAGATACGCAGTATTTT.